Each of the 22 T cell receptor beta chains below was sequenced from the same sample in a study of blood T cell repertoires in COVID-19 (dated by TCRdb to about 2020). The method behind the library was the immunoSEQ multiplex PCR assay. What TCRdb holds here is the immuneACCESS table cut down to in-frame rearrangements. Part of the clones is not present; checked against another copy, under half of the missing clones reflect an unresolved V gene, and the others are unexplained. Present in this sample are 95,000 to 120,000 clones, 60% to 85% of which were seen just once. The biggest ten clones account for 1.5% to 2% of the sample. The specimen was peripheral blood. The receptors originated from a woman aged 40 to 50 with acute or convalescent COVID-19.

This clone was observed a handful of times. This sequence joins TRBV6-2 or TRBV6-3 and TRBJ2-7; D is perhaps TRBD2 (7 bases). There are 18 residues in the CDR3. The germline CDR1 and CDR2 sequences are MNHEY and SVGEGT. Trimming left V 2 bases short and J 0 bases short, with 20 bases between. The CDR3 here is CASSYRRSGGLSSYEQYF. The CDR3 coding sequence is TGTGCCAGCAGTTACCGCCGTTCGGGGGGCCTCAGCTCCTACGAGCAGTACTTC.

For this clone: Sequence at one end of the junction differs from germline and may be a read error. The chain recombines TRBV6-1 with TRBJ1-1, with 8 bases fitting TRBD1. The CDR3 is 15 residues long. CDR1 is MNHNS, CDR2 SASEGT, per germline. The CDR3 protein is CASREDRGRATEAFF. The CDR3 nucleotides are TGTGCCAGCAGGGAAGACAGGGGACGGGCCACTGAAGCTTTCTTT.

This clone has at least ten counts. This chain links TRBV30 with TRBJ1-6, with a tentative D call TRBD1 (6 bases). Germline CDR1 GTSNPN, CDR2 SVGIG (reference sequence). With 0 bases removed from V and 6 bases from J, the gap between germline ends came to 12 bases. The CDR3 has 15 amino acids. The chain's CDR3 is CAWSVLAGANSPLHF. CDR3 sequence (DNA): TGTGCCTGGAGTGTACTCGCAGGGGCTAATTCACCCCTCCACTTT.

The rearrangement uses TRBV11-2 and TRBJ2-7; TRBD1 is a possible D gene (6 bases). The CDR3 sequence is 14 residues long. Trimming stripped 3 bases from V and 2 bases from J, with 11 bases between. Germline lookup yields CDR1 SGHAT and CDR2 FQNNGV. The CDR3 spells CASSFAGVPYEQYF. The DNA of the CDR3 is TGTGCCAGCAGCTTCGCAGGGGTCCCCTACGAGCAGTACTTC. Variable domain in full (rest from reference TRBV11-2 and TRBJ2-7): EAGVAQSPRYKIIEKRQSVAFWCNPISGHATLYWYQQILGQGPKLLIQFQNNGVVDDSQLPKDRFSAERLKGVDSTLKIQPAKLEDSAVYLCASSFAGVPYEQYFGPGTRLTVT.

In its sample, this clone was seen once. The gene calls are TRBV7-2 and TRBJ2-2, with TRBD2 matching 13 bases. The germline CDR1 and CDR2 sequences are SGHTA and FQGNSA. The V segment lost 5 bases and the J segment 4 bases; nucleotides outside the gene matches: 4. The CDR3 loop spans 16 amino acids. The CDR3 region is CASSPTSGGTTGELFF. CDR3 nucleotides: TGTGCCAGCAGCCCGACTAGCGGGGGGACCACCGGGGAGCTGTTTTTT.

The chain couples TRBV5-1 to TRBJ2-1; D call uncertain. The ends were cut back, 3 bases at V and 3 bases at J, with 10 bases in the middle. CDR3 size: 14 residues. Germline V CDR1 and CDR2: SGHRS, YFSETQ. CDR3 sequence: CASSSPEDYNEQFF. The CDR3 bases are TGCGCCAGCAGCTCGCCCGAGGACTACAATGAGCAGTTCTTC. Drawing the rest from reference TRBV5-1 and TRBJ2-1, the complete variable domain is KAGVTQTPRYLIKTRGQQVTLSCSPISGHRSVSWYQQTPGQGLQFLFEYFSETQRNKGNFPGRFSGRQFSNSRSEMNVSTLELGDSALYLCASSSPEDYNEQFFGPGTRLTVL.

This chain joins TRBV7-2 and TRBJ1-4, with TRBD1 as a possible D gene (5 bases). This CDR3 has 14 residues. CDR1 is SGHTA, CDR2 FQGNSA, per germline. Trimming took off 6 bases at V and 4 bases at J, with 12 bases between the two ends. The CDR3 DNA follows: TGTGCCAGCAGACTCGGACAAGTTAATGAAAAACTGTTTTTT. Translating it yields CASRLGQVNEKLFF.

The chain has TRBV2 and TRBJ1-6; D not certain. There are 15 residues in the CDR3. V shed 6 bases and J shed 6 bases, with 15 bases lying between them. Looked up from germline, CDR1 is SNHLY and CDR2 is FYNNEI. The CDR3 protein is CASRSPVAINSPLHF. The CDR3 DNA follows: TGTGCCAGCAGGAGCCCGGTCGCGATTAATTCACCCCTCCACTTT.

The CDR3 DNA reads TGTGCCATCAGAGGGACAGGGGATTCACCCCTCCACTTT. Its translation is CAIRGTGDSPLHF. The gene calls are TRBV10-3 and TRBJ1-6, with 10 bases matching TRBD1. V shed 6 bases, J shed 8 bases, and the junction held 1 base outside the gene matches. The CDR3 covers 13 residues. Germline V gene lookup returns CDR1 ENHRY and CDR2 SYGVKD.

The DNA of the CDR3 is TGTGCCAGCAGAACGGGACAGGGTACAGATACGCAGTATTTT. Protein product: CASRTGQGTDTQYF. The chain recombines TRBV7-9 with TRBJ2-3, with 9 positions matching TRBD1. There are 14 residues in the CDR3. The germline CDR1 and CDR2 sequences are SEHNR and FQNEAQ (reference sequence). With V trimmed by 6 bases and J by 3 bases, 4 bases remained unmatched.

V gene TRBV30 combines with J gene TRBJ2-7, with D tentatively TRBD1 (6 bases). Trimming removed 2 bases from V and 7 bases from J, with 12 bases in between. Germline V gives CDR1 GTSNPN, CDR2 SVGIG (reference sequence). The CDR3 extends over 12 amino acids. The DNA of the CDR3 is TGTGCCTGGAGTCTGACAGGTGAAGAGCAGTACTTC. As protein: CAWSLTGEEQYF. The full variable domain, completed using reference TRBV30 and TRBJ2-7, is SQTIHQWPATLVQPVGSPLSLECTVEGTSNPNLYWYRQAAGRGLQLLFYSVGIGQISSEVPQNLSASRPQDRQFILSSKKLLLSDSGFYLCAWSLTGEEQYFGPGTRLTVT.

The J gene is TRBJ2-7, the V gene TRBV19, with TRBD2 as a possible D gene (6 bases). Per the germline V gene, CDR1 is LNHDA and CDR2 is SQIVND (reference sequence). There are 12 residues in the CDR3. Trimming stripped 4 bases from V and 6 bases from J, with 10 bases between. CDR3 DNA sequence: TGTGCCAGTAGTAGACTAGGAGGCGAGCAGTACTTC. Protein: CASSRLGGEQYF.

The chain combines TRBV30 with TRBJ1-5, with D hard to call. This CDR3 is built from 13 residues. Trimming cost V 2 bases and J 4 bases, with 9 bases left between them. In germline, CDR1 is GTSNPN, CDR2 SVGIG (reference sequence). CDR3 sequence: CAWSRQANQPQHF. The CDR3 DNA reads TGTGCCTGGAGTCGGCAGGCTAATCAGCCCCAGCATTTT.

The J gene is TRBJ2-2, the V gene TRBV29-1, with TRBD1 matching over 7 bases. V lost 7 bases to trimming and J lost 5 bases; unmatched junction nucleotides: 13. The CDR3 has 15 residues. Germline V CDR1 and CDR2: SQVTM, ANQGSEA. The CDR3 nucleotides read TGCAGCGCCCTAACCCCAGGACAGGTAACCGGGGAGCTGTTTTTT. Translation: CSALTPGQVTGELFF.

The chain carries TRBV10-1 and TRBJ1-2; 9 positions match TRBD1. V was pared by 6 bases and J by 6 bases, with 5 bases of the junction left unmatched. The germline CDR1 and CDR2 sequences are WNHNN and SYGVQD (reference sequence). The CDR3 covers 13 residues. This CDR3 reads CASRSGTGNGYTF. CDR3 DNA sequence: TGCGCCAGCAGGTCCGGGACAGGGAATGGCTACACCTTC.

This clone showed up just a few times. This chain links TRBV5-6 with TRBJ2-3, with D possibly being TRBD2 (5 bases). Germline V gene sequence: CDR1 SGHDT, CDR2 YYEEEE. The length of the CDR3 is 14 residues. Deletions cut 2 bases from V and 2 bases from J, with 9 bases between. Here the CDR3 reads CASSLWENTDTQYF. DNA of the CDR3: TGTGCCAGCAGCTTATGGGAGAACACAGATACGCAGTATTTT.

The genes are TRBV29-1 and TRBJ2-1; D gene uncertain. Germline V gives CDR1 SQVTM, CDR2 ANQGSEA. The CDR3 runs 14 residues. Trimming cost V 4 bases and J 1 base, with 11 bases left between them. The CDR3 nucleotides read TGCAGCGTTGCTCCGGGTAGTTCCTACAATGAGCAGTTCTTC. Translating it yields CSVAPGSSYNEQFF.

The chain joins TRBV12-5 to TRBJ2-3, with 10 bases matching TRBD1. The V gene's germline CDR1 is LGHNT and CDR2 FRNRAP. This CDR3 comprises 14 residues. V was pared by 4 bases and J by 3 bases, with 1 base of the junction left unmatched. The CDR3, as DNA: TGTGCTAGTGGTTCGGACAGGGGGACAGATACGCAGTATTTT. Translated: CASGSDRGTDTQYF.

CDR3 in DNA: TGTGCCAGCGGACAGCTGGCCACTGAAGCTTTCTTT. Residues: CASGQLATEAFF. The V gene is TRBV5-4, the J gene TRBJ1-1, with D perhaps TRBD1 (6 bases). The CDR3 runs 12 residues. Trimming left V 7 bases short and J 4 bases short, with 11 bases between. Germline V gives CDR1 SGHNT, CDR2 YYREEE (reference sequence).

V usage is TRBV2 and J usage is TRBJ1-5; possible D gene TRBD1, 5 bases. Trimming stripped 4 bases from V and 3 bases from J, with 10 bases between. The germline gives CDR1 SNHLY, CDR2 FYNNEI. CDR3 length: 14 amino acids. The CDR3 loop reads CASSGGLLNQPQHF. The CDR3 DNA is TGTGCCAGCAGTGGGGGCCTCCTCAATCAGCCCCAGCATTTT.

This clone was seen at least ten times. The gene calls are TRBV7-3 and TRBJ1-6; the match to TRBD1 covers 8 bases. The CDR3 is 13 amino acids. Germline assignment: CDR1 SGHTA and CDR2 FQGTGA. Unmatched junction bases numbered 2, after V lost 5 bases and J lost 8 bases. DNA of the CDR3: TGTGCCAGCAGCGTGGACAGGGATTCACCCCTCCACTTT. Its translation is CASSVDRDSPLHF.

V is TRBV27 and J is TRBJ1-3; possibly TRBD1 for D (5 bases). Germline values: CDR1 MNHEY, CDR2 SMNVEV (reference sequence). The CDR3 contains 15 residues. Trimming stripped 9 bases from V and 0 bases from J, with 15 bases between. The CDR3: CARIGVTLSGNTIYF. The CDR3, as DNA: TGTGCCAGAATAGGGGTGACGCTCTCTGGAAACACCATATATTTT.